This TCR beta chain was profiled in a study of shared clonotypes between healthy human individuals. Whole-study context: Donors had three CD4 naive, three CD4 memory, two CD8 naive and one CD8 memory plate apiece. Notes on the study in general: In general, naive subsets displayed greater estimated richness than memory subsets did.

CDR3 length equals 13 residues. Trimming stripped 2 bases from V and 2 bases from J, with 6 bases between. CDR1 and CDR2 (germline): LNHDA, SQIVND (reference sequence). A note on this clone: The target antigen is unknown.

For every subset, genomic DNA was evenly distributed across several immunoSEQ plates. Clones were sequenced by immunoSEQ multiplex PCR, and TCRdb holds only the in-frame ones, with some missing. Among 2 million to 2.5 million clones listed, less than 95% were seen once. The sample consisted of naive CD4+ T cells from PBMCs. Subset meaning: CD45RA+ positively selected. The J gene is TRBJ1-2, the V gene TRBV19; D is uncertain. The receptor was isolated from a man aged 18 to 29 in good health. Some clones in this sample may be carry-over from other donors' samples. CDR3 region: CASSISVNYGYTF. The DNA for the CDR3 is TGTGCCAGTAGTATAAGCGTAAACTATGGCTACACCTTC.